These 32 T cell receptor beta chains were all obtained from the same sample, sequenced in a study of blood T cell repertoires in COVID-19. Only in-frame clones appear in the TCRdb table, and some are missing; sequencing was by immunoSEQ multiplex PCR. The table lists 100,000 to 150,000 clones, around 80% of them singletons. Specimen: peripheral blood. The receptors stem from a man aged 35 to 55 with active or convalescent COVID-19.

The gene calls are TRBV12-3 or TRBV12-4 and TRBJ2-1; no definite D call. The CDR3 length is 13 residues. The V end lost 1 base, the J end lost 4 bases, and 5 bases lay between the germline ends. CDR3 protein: CASSLGVYNEQFF. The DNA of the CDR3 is TGTGCCAGCAGTTTAGGAGTATACAATGAGCAGTTCTTC.

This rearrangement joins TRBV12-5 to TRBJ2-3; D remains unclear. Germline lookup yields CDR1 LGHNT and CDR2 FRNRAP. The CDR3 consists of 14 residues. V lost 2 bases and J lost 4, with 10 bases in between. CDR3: CASGLLLPADTQYF. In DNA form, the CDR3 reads TGTGCTAGTGGTTTGTTACTACCGGCAGATACGCAGTATTTT.

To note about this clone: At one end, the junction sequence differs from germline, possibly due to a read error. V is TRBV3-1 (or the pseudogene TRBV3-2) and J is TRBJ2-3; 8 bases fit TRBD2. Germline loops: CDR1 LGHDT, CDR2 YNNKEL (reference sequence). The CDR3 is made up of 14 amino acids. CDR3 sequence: CVSSPRGGRDTQYF. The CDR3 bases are TGTGTCAGCAGCCCACGGGGGGGCAGGGATACGCAGTATTTT.

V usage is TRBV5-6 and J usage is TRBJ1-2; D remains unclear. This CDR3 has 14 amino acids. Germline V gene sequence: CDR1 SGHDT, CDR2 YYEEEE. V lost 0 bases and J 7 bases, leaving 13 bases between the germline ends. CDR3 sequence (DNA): TGTGCCAGCAGCTTGGACGTGGGGAGTCTTGGCTACACCTTC. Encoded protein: CASSLDVGSLGYTF. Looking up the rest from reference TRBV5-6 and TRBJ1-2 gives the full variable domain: DAGVTQSPTHLIKTRGQQVTLRCSPKSGHDTVSWYQQALGQGPQFIFQYYEEEERQRGNFPDRFSGHQFPNYSSELNVNALLLGDSALYLCASSLDVGSLGYTFGSGTRLTVV.

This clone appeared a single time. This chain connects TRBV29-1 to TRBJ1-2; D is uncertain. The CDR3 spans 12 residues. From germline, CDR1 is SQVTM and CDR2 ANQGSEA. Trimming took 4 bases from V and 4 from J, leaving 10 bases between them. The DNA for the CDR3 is TGCAGCGTTGGTGGCGGAGTCTATGGCTACACCTTC. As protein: CSVGGGVYGYTF.

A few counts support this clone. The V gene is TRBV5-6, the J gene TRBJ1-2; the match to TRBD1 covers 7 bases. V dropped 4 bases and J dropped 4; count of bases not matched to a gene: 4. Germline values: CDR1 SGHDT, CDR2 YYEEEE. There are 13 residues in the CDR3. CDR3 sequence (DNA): TGTGCCAGCAGCGAGGACAGGCTCTATGGCTACACCTTC. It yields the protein CASSEDRLYGYTF. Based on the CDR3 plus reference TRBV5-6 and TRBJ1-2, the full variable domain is DAGVTQSPTHLIKTRGQQVTLRCSPKSGHDTVSWYQQALGQGPQFIFQYYEEEERQRGNFPDRFSGHQFPNYSSELNVNALLLGDSALYLCASSEDRLYGYTFGSGTRLTVV.

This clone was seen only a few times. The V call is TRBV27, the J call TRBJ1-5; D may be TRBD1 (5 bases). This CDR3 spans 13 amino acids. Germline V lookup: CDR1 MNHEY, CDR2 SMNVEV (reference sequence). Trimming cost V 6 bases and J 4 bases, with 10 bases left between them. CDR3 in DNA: TGTGCCAGCAGACAGGCCCCTAATCAGCCCCAGCATTTT. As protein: CASRQAPNQPQHF.

In DNA form, the CDR3 reads TGCAGCGGGGGGGAGGGAGGCAATCAGCCCCAGCATTTT. Translation: CSGGEGGNQPQHF. The V and J genes are TRBV29-1 and TRBJ1-5, with a weak D call TRBD1 (5 bases). Trimming pared 7 bases from V and 2 bases from J, leaving 12 bases between. Germline-derived CDR1 and CDR2 are SQVTM and ANQGSEA. The CDR3 covers 13 residues. Based on the CDR3 plus reference TRBV29-1 and TRBJ1-5, the full variable domain is SAVISQKPSRDICQRGTSLTIQCQVDSQVTMMFWYRQQPGQSLTLIATANQGSEATYESGFVIDKFPISRPNLTFSTLTVSNMSPEDSSIYLCSGGEGGNQPQHFGDGTRLSIL.

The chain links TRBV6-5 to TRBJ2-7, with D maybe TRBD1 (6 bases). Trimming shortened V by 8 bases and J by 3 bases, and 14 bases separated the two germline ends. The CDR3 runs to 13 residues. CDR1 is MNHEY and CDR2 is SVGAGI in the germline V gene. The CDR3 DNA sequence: TGTGCCAGCGTAACAGGGCCCCACTACGAGCAGTACTTC. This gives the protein CASVTGPHYEQYF.

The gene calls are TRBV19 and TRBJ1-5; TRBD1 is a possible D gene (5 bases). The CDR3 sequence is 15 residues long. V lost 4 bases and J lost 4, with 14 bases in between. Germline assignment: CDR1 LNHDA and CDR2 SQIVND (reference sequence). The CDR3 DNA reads TGTGCCAGTAGTACCACGAATGGGGGGAATCAGCCCCAGCATTTT. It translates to CASSTTNGGNQPQHF.

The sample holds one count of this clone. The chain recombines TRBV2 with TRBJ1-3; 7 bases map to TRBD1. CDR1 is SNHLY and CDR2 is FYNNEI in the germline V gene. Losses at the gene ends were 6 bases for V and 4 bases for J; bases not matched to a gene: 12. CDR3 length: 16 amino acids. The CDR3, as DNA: TGTGCCAGCAGGAAATTCGACAGGGCGGACGGAAACACCATATATTTT. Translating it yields CASRKFDRADGNTIYF.

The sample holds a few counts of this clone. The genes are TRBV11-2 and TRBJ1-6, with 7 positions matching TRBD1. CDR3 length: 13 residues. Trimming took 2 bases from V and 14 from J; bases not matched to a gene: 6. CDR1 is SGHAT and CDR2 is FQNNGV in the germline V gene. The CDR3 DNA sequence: TGTGCCAGCAGCTTAAGAGCCCAGGGGGCCCTCCACTTT. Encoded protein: CASSLRAQGALHF.

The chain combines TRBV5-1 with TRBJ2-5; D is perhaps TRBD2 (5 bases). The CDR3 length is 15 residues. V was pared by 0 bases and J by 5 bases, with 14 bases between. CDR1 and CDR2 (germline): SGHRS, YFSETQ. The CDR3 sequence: CASSLEGSVQETQYF. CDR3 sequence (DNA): TGCGCCAGCAGCTTGGAGGGTAGCGTCCAGGAGACCCAGTACTTC.

The CDR3 spells CASSFGDYYNEQFF. As DNA, the CDR3 is TGTGCCAGCAGTTTTGGGGACTACTACAATGAGCAGTTCTTC. This chain uses TRBV28 with TRBJ2-1; TRBD2 aligns across 7 bases. The germline V gene encodes CDR1 MDHEN and CDR2 SYDVKM. V shed 3 bases and J 3 bases; nucleotides not matched to a gene: 2. CDR3 length: 14 amino acids. Filled out from reference TRBV28 and TRBJ2-1, the complete variable domain reads DVKVTQSSRYLVKRTGEKVFLECVQDMDHENMFWYRQDPGLGLRLIYFSYDVKMKEKGDIPEGYSVSREKKERFSLILESASTNQTSMYLCASSFGDYYNEQFFGPGTRLTVL.

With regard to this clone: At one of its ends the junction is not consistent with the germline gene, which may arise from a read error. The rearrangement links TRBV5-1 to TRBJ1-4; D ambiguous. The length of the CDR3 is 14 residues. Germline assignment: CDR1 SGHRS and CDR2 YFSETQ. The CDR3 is CASSLGLPNQKLFF. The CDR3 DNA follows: TGCGCCAGCAGCTTGGGACTGCCTAATCAAAAACTGTTTTTT.

CDR3 amino acids: CASSLEGTAAYNEQFF. CDR3 nucleotide sequence: TGCGCCAGCAGCTTGGAGGGGACTGCGGCCTACAATGAGCAGTTCTTC. The V call is TRBV5-1, the J call TRBJ2-1; D is possibly TRBD2 (6 bases). The CDR3 totals 16 residues. Trimming took off 0 bases at V and 2 bases at J, with 12 bases between the two ends. In germline, CDR1 is SGHRS, CDR2 YFSETQ.

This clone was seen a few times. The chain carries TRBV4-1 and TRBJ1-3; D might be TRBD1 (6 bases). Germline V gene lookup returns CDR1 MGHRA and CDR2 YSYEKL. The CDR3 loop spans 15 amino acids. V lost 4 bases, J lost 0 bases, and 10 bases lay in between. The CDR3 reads CASSPTGISGNTIYF. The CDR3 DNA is TGCGCCAGCAGCCCAACAGGGATCTCTGGAAACACCATATATTTT.

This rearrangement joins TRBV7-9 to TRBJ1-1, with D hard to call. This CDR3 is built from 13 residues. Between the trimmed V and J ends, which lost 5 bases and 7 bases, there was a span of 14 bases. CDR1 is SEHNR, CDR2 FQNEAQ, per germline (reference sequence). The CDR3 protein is CASSPDADIEAFF. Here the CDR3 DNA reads TGTGCCAGCAGCCCAGATGCCGACATTGAAGCTTTCTTT.

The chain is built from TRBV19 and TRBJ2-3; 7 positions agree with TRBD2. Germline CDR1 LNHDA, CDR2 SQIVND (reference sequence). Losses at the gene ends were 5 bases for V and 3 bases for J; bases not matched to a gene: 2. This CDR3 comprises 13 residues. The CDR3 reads CASSGGGTDTQYF. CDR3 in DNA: TGTGCCAGTAGTGGGGGGGGGACAGATACGCAGTATTTT.

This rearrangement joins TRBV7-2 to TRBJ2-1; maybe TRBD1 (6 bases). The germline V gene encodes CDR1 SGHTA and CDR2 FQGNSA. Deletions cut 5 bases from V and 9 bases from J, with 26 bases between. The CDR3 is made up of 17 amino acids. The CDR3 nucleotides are TGTGCCAGCAGCACCACTCTGGCGAGCGGTGGGGGCGGTGAGCAGTTCTTC. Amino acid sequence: CASSTTLASGGGGEQFF.

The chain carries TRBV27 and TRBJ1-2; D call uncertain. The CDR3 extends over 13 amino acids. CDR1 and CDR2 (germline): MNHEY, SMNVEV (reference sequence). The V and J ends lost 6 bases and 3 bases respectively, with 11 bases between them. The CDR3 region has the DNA TGTGCCAGCAGCCTAGGGCGGGACTATGGCTACACCTTC. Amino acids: CASSLGRDYGYTF.

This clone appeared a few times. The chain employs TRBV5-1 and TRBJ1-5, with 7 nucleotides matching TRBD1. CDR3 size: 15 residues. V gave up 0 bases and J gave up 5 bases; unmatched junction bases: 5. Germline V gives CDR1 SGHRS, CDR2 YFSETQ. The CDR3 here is CASSLEAGGHQPQHF. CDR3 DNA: TGCGCCAGCAGCTTGGAGGCAGGGGGACATCAGCCCCAGCATTTT.

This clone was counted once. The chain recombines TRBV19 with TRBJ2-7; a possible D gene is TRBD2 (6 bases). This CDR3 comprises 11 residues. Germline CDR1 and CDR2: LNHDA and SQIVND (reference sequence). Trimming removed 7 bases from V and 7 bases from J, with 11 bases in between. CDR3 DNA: TGTGCCAGTAATTGGGGAGGAGAGCAGTACTTC. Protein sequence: CASNWGGEQYF.

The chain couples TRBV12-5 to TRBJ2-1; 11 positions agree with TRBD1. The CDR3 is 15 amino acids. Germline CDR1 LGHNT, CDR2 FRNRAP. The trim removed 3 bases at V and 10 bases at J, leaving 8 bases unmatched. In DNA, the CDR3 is TGTGCTAGTGGTTTCGAAAGGACAGGGGGCAGGGAGCAGTTCTTC. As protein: CASGFERTGGREQFF. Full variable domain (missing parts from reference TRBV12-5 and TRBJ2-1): DARVTQTPRHKVTEMGQEVTMRCQPILGHNTVFWYRQTMMQGLELLAYFRNRAPLDDSGMPKDRFSAEMPDATLATLKIQPSEPRDSAVYFCASGFERTGGREQFFGPGTRLTVL.

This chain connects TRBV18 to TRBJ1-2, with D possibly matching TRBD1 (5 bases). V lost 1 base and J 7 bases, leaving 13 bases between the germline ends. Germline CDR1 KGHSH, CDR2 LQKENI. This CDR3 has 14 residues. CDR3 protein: CASSPQWGEGGYTF. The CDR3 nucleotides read TGTGCCAGCTCACCACAGTGGGGGGAAGGTGGCTACACCTTC.

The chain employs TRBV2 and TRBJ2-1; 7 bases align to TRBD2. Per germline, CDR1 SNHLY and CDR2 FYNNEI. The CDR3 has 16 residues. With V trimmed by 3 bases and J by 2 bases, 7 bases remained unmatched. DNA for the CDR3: TGTGCCAGCAGTGACCCGGGAGGTGCGCCCTACAATGAGCAGTTCTTC. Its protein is CASSDPGGAPYNEQFF.

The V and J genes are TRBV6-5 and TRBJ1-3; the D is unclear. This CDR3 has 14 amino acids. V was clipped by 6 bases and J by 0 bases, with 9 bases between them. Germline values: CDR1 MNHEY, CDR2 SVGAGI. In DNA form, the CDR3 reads TGTGCCAGCAGCCTAGCATTCTCTGGAAACACCATATATTTT. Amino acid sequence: CASSLAFSGNTIYF.

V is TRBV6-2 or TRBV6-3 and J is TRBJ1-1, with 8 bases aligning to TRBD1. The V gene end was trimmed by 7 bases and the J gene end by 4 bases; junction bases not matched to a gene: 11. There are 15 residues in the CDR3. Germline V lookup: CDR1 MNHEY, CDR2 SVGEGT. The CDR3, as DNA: TGTGCCAGCAACCCCAGGGGGCTTGTAGGCACTGAAGCTTTCTTT. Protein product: CASNPRGLVGTEAFF.

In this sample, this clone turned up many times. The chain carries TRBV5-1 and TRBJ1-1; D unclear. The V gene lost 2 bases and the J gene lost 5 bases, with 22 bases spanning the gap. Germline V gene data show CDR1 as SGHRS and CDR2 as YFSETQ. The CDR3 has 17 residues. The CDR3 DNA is TGCGCCAGCAGCTTACGGCACCTTGGTTCGGGGAGTACTGAAGCTTTCTTT. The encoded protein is CASSLRHLGSGSTEAFF.

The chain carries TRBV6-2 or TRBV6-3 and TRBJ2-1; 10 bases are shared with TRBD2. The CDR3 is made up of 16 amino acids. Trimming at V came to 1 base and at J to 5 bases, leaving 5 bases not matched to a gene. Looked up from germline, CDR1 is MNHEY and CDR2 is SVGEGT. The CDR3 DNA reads TGTGCCAGCAGTTACTTTCCTAGCGGGGGAGACAATGAGCAGTTCTTC. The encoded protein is CASSYFPSGGDNEQFF.

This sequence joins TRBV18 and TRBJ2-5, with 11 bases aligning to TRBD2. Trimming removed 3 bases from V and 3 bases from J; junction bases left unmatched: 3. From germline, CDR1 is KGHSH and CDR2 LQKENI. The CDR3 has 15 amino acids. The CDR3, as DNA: TGTGCCAGCTCACCTCCGGGACTAGCGGAAGAGACCCAGTACTTC. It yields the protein CASSPPGLAEETQYF.

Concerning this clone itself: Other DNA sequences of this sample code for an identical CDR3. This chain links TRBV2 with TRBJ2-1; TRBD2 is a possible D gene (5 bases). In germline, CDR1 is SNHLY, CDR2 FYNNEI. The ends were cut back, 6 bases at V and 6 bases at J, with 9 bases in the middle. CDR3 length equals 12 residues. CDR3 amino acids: CASRGEGNEQFF. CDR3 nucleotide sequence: TGTGCCAGCAGGGGAGAAGGCAATGAGCAGTTCTTC. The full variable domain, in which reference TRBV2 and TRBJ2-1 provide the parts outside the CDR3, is EPEVTQTPSHQVTQMGQEVILRCVPISNHLYFYWYRQILGQKVEFLVSFYNNEISEKSEIFDDQFSVERPDGSNFTLKIRSTKLEDSAMYFCASRGEGNEQFFGPGTRLTVL.